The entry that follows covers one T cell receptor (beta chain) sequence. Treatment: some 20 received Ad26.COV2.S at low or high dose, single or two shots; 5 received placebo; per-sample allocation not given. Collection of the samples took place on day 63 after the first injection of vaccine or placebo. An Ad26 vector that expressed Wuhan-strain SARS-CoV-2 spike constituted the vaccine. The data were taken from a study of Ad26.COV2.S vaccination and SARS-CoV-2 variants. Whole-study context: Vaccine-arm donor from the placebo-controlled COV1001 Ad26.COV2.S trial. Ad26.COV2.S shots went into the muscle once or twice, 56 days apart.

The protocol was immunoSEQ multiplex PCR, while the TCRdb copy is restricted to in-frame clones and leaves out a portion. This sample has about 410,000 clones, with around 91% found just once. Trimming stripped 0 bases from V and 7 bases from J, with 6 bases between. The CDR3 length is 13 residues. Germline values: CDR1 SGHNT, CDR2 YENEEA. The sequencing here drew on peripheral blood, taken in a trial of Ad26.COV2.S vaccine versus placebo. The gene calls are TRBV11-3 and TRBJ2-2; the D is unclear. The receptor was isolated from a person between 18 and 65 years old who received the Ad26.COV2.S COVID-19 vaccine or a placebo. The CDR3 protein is CASSLDTYGELFF. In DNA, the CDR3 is TGTGCCAGCAGCTTAGACACCTACGGGGAGCTGTTTTTT.